One and the same sample provided the 3 T cell receptor beta chains below, sequenced in a study of CXCR3-negative and CXCR3-positive naive CD8 T cells (dated by TCRdb to the late 2010s). Sequencer: NextSeq 550. The Human TCR Profiling Kit (MiLaboratory) was used to make UMI-labeled 5' RACE TRB cDNA libraries. Through TCRdb reprocessing, the reads give one entry per CDR3 protein sequence; DNA is omitted. The sample's table covers 20,000 to 25,000 distinct CDR3 sequences. The leading ten clones occupy roughly a fifth of the sample. The source material was memory CD8+ T cells from blood. Interpreted using the paper, the cell subset or site label stands for: conventional CD8+ memory T cells (TMEM), sorted as controls. Receptors originate from a human donor in good health. Some clones in this sample may be carry-over from other donors' samples.

The chain uses TRBV7-9 and TRBJ1-1. CDR3 length: 13 amino acids. The germline V gene has CDR1 SEHNR and CDR2 FQNEAQ (reference sequence). The CDR3 spells CASSELGNTEAFF.

The chain links TRBV28 to TRBJ2-7; TCRdb selects TRBD1, and the lack of DNA leaves this call unchecked. Per germline, CDR1 MDHEN and CDR2 SYDVKM. The CDR3 extends over 14 amino acids. The CDR3: CASSPEGTVDEQYF.

This sequence joins TRBV7-9 and TRBJ2-7. The CDR3 totals 13 residues. Germline CDR1 is SEHNR and CDR2 is FQNEAQ (reference sequence). The CDR3 spells CASSPSLGNEQYF.